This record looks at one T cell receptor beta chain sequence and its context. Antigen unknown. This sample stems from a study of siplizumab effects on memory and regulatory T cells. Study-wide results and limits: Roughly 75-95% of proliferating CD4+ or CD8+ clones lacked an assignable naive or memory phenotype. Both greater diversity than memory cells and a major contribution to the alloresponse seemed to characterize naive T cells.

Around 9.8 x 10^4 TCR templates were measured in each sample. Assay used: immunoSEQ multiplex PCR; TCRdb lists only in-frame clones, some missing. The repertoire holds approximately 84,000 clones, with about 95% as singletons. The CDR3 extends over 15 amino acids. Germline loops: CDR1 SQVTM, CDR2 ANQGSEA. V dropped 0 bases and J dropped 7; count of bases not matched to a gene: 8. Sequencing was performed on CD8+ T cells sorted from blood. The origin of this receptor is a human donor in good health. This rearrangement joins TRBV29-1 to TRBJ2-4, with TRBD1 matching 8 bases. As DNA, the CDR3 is TGCAGCGTTGAAGATCTAGCAGGGGGCCGGAACATTCAGTACTTC. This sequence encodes CSVEDLAGGRNIQYF.